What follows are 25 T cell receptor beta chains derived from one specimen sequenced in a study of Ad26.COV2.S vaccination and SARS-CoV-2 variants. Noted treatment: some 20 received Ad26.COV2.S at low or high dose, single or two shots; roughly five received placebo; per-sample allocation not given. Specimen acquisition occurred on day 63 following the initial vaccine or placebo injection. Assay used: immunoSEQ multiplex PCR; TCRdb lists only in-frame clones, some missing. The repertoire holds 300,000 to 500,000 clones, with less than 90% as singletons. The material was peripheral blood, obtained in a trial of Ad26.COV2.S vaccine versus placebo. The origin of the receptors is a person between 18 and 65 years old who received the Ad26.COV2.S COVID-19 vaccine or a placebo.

The CDR3: CASSLDPMRPQHF. The CDR3 DNA reads TGCGCCAGCAGCTTAGATCCAATGCGCCCCCAGCATTTT. The chain recombines TRBV5-1 with TRBJ1-5; no firm D call. Germline V lookup: CDR1 SGHRS, CDR2 YFSETQ. The CDR3 loop spans 13 amino acids. The V end lost 2 bases, the J end lost 10 bases, and 13 bases lay between the germline ends.

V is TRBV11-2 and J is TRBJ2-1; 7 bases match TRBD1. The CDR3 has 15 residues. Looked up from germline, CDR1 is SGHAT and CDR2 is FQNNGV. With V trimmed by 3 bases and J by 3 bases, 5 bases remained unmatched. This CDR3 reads CASSFRDSNYNEQFF. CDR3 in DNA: TGTGCCAGCAGCTTTAGGGACAGTAACTACAATGAGCAGTTCTTC.

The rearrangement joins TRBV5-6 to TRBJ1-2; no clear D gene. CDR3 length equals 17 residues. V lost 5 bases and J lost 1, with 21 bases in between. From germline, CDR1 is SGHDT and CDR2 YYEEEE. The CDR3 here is CASRLWSLTVFNYGYTF. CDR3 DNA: TGTGCCAGCAGGCTATGGTCCCTGACGGTATTTAACTATGGCTACACCTTC.

The DNA of the CDR3 is TGTGCCAGCAGGGGGACAGGACAAGAGACCCAGTACTTC. Translation: CASRGTGQETQYF. J is TRBJ2-5 and V is TRBV5-4; 8 bases map to TRBD1. Looked up from germline, CDR1 is SGHNT and CDR2 is YYREEE (reference sequence). The CDR3 consists of 13 residues. Trimming at V came to 5 bases and at J to 2 bases, leaving 2 bases not matched to a gene. Full variable domain (outside the CDR3, taken from reference TRBV5-4 and TRBJ2-5): ETGVTQSPTHLIKTRGQQVTLRCSSQSGHNTVSWYQQALGQGPQFIFQYYREEENGRGNFPPRFSGLQFPNYSSELNVNALELDDSALYLCASRGTGQETQYFGPGTRLLVL.

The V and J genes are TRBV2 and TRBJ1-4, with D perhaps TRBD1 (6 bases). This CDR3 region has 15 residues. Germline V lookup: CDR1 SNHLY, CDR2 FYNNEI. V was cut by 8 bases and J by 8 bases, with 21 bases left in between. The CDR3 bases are TGTGCCAGCGTCGGACAGAGTCTCAGAAACGAAAAACTGTTTTTT. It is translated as CASVGQSLRNEKLFF.

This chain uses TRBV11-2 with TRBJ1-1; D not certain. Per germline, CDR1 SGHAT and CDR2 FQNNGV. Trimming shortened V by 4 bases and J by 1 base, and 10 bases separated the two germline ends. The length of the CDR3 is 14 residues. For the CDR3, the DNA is TGTGCCAGCAGCTATACGCAGCGGAACACTGAAGCTTTCTTT. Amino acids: CASSYTQRNTEAFF.

CDR3 coding DNA: TGTGCCAGCAGTGAACGGGCAGGTGCTAACTATGGCTACACCTTC. It translates to CASSERAGANYGYTF. The chain has TRBV2 and TRBJ1-2; D is ambiguous. Between the trimmed V and J ends, which lost 2 bases and 0 bases, there was a span of 10 bases. CDR3 size: 15 residues. Germline V CDR1 and CDR2: SNHLY, FYNNEI.

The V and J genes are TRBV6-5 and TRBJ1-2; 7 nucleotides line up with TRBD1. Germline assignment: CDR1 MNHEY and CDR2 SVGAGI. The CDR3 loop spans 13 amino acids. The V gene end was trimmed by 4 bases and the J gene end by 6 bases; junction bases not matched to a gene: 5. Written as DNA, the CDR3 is TGTGCCAGCAGTTTAGGGGGCGCAAATGGCTACACCTTC. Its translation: CASSLGGANGYTF.

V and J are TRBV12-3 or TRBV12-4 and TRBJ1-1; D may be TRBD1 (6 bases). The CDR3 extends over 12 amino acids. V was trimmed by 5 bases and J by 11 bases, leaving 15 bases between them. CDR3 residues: CASSLQGFLAFF. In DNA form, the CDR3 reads TGTGCCAGCAGTCTACAGGGTTTTTTGGCTTTCTTT.

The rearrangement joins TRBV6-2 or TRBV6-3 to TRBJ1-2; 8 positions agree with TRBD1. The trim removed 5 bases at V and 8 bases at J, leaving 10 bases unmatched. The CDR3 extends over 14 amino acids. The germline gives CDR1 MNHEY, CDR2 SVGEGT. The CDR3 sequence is CASSPQGALGGYTF. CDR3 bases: TGTGCCAGCAGTCCCCAGGGGGCGTTAGGCGGCTACACCTTC.

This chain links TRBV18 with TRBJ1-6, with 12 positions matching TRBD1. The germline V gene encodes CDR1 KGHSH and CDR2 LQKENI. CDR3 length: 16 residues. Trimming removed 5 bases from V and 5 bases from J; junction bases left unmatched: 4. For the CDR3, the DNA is TGTGCCAGCTCATCGGGACAGGGGGCTCATAATTCACCCCTCCACTTT. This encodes CASSSGQGAHNSPLHF.

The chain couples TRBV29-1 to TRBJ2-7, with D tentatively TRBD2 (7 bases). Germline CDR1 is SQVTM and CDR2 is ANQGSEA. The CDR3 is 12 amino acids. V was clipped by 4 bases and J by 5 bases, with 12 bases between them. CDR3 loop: CSVGGGGNEQYF. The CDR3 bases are TGCAGCGTTGGGGGGGGCGGGAACGAGCAGTACTTC.

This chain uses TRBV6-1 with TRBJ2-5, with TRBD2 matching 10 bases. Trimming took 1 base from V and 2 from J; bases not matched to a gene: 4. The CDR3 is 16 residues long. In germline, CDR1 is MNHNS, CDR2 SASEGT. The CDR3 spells CASSEGASGGQETQYF. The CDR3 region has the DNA TGTGCCAGCAGTGAAGGAGCTAGCGGGGGACAAGAGACCCAGTACTTC.

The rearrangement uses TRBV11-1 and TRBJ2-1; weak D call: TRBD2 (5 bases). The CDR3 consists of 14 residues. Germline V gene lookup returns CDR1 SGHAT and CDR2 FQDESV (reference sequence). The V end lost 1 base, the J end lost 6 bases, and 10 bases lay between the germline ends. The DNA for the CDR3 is TGTGCCAGCAGCTTAGTGACTCGGGGCAATGAGCAGTTCTTC. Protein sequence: CASSLVTRGNEQFF.

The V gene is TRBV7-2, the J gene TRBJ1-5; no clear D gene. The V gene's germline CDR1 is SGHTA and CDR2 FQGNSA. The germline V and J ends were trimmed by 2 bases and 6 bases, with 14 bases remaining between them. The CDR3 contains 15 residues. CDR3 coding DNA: TGTGCCAGCAGCTTAAATGGGGATCGGGGTCAGCCCCAGCATTTT. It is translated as CASSLNGDRGQPQHF.

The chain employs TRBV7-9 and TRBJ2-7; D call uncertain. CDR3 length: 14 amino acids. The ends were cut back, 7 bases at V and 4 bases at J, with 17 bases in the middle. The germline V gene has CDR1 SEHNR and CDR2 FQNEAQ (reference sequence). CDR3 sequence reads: CASTWTENLYEQYF. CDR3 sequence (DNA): TGTGCCAGCACCTGGACGGAGAACCTATACGAGCAGTACTTC.

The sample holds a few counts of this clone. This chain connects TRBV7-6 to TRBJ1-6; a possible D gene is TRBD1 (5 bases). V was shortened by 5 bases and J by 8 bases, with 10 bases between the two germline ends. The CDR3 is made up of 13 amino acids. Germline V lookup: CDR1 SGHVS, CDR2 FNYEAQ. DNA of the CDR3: TGTGCCAGCAGCCAAGACAGCGATTCACCCCTCCACTTT. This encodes CASSQDSDSPLHF.

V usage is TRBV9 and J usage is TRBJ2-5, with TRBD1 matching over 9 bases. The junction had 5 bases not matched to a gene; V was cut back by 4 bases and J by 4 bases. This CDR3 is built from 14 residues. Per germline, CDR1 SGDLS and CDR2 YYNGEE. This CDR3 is CASSPGTGIETQYF. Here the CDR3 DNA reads TGTGCCAGCAGCCCGGGGACAGGGATAGAGACCCAGTACTTC.

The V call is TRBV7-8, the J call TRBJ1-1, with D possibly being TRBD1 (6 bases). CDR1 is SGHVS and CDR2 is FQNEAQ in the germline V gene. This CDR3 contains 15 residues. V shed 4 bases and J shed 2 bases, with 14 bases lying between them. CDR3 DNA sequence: TGTGCCAGCAGCTATATCAGGGACATCAACACTGAAGCTTTCTTT. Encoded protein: CASSYIRDINTEAFF.

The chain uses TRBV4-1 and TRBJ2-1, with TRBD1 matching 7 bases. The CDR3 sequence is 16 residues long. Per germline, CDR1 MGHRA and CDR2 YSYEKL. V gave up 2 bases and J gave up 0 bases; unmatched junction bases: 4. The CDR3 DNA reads TGCGCCAGCAGCCAACCGGGACAGAGCTCCTACAATGAGCAGTTCTTC. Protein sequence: CASSQPGQSSYNEQFF.

The DNA of the CDR3 is TGTGCCAGCAGTTACACGGCCGCAGCTAACTATGGCTACACCTTC. It encodes CASSYTAAANYGYTF. The J gene is TRBJ1-2, the V gene TRBV6-2 or TRBV6-3, with unresolved D. Germline lookup yields CDR1 MNHEY and CDR2 SVGEGT. The CDR3 runs 15 residues. Trimming removed 2 bases at V and 0 bases at J, with 10 bases between.

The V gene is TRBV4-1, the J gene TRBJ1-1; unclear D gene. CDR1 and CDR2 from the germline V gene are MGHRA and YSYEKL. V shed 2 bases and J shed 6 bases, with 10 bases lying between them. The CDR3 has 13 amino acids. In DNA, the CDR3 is TGCGCCAGCAGCCAAACCTTAGCGTCTGAAGCTTTCTTT. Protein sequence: CASSQTLASEAFF.

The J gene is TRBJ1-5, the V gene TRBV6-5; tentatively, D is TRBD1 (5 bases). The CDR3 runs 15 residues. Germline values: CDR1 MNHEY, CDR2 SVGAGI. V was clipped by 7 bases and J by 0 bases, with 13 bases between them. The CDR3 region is CASMVWGFSNQPQHF. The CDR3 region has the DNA TGTGCCAGCATGGTCTGGGGCTTTAGCAATCAGCCCCAGCATTTT.

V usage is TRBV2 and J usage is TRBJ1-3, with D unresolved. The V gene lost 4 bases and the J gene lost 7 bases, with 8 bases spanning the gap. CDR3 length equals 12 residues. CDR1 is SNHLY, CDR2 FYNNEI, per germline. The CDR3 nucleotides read TGTGCCAGCAGTGTGGCGGGGAACACCATATATTTT. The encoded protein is CASSVAGNTIYF. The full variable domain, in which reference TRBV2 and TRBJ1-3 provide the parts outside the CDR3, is EPEVTQTPSHQVTQMGQEVILRCVPISNHLYFYWYRQILGQKVEFLVSFYNNEISEKSEIFDDQFSVERPDGSNFTLKIRSTKLEDSAMYFCASSVAGNTIYFGEGSWLTVV.

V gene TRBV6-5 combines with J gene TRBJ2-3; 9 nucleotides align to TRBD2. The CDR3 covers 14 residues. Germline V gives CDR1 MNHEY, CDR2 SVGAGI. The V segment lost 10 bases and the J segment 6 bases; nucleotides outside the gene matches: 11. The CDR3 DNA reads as TGTGCCACCTATAGCGGGGGTAGATCGGATACGCAGTATTTT. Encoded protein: CATYSGGRSDTQYF.